Each of the 9 T cell receptor beta chains below was sequenced from the same sample in a study of shared clonotypes between healthy human individuals. Profiling relied on immunoSEQ multiplex PCR, and the TCRdb table lists in-frame clones only, not all of them. The sample includes 1.6 million or so clones, 96% of them seen just once. Sequencing was done on a sample of naive CD4+ T cells sorted from blood. Described subset: CD45RA+ positively selected. These receptors all come from a man aged 25 to 40 in good health.

Points on this clone: Other DNA variants within this sample encode the same CDR3. The genes are TRBV14 and TRBJ2-2; D remains ambiguous. Germline CDR1 reads SGHDN; CDR2 reads FVKESK. Trimming took off 1 base at V and 5 bases at J, with 11 bases between the two ends. The CDR3 runs to 15 residues. This chain's CDR3 is CASSQVFRGTGELFF. The CDR3 nucleotides read TGTGCCAGCAGCCAAGTCTTCAGAGGAACCGGGGAGCTGTTTTTT.

This sequence joins TRBV5-1 and TRBJ2-5, with D tentatively TRBD2 (5 bases). Germline V CDR1 and CDR2: SGHRS, YFSETQ. There are 14 residues in the CDR3. V shed 1 base and J shed 4 bases, with 11 bases lying between them. CDR3 residues: CASSLWTSGETQYF. CDR3 DNA sequence: TGCGCCAGCAGCTTGTGGACGAGCGGAGAGACCCAGTACTTC.

The chain carries TRBV6-6 and TRBJ2-3; D remains unclear. The CDR3 runs to 10 residues. Germline assignment: CDR1 MNHNY and CDR2 SVGAGI (reference sequence). The V end was cut by 5 bases, the J end by 6 bases, with 3 bases between. CDR3 protein: CASSDDTQYF. The CDR3 DNA follows: TGTGCCAGCAGTGATGATACGCAGTATTTT.

The chain is built from TRBV6-5 and TRBJ1-5; D perhaps matches TRBD1 (6 bases). Germline lookup yields CDR1 MNHEY and CDR2 SVGAGI. V was pared by 8 bases and J by 3 bases, with 17 bases between. The CDR3 extends over 15 amino acids. CDR3 residues: CASGLAGGPNQPQHF. The CDR3 coding sequence is TGTGCCAGCGGACTCGCCGGGGGCCCCAATCAGCCCCAGCATTTT.

Regarding this clone: This sample also contains other DNA sequences that code for the same CDR3. The CDR3 DNA sequence: TGTGCCAGCAGCTTAGTCGGGAATGAGCAGTTCTTC. Its translation is CASSLVGNEQFF. The chain joins TRBV7-2 to TRBJ2-1; D is ambiguous. Germline-derived CDR1 and CDR2 are SGHTA and FQGNSA. Deletions cut 1 base from V and 7 bases from J, with 5 bases between. CDR3 length: 12 residues.

The J gene is TRBJ2-2, the V gene TRBV28; no firm D call. V lost 8 bases to trimming and J lost 2 bases, with 9 bases between them. The CDR3 covers 13 residues. The germline V gene encodes CDR1 MDHEN and CDR2 SYDVKM. The CDR3 DNA reads as TGTGCCAGCTTCAACCCTAACACCGGGGAGCTGTTTTTT. It encodes CASFNPNTGELFF.

The V and J genes are TRBV11-2 and TRBJ2-7; 8 positions match TRBD1. Germline CDR1 is SGHAT and CDR2 is FQNNGV. The CDR3 loop spans 15 amino acids. With 5 bases clipped from V and 0 bases from J, the junction kept 6 bases outside the gene matches. CDR3: CASSALTGASYEQYF. The CDR3, as DNA: TGTGCCAGCAGCGCACTGACAGGGGCCTCCTACGAGCAGTACTTC.

The rearrangement uses TRBV4-2 and TRBJ1-5; D remains ambiguous. Germline CDR1 reads LGHNA; CDR2 reads YNFKEQ. There are 13 residues in the CDR3. V was clipped by 1 base and J by 6 bases, with 7 bases between them. CDR3 loop: CASSQGGLQPQHF. In DNA form, the CDR3 reads TGTGCCAGCAGCCAAGGTGGTCTTCAGCCCCAGCATTTT.

The rearrangement links TRBV27 to TRBJ2-7; 8 bases are a match to TRBD1. Trimming cost V 6 bases and J 0 bases; bases outside gene matches: 4. The germline V gene has CDR1 MNHEY and CDR2 SMNVEV (reference sequence). The CDR3 contains 14 residues. The CDR3 nucleotides are TGTGCCAGCAGGACAGGGGTGGGCTCCTACGAGCAGTACTTC. Translating it yields CASRTGVGSYEQYF.